This is a list of T cell receptor beta chains from one sample in a study of T-cell reconstitution after alpha-beta-depleted transplantation in children. TCRdb called the PCR reads again in MiXCR, with one record for every CDR3 protein. The table has roughly 670,000 distinct CDR3 sequences, roughly 14% seen once. The starting material was PBMCs, obtained before TCRalphabeta/CD19-depleted stem cell transplant. Receptor source: a girl aged 2-10 years with congenital amegakaryocytic thrombocytopenia, due to receive a stem cell transplant. Each CDR3 is given without its conserved first and last residue. Fields, in order: J gene, CDR3 length, V gene, CDR3 protein.

>TRBJ2-5|12|TRBV5-1
ASSSTGGHETQY
>TRBJ1-1|11|TRBV5-1
ASSTSANTEAF
>TRBJ2-3|15|TRBV5-1
ASSLPGRTTNTDTQY
>TRBJ1-1|12|TRBV5-1
ASSFDRGGIEAF
>TRBJ1-1|10|TRBV18
ASSPIKGEAL
>TRBJ1-2|12|TRBV20-1
SARDPDFNYGYT
>TRBJ2-1|13|TRBV18
ASSPFGQSINEQF
>TRBJ1-1|13|TRBV20-1
SASTGLYRYTEAF
>TRBJ2-3|13|TRBV20-1
SASHSGRGTDTQY
>TRBJ1-5|17|TRBV27
ASSYRSGAGRLSNQPQH
>TRBJ2-5|12|TRBV7-9
ASSLPGGSETQY
>TRBJ2-7|14|TRBV4-2
ASSQDSSGSVYEQY
>TRBJ2-7|11|TRBV5-1
ASRTRPSYEQY
>TRBJ1-5|14|TRBV12-3/TRBV12-4
ASSFWSGGWFQPQH
>TRBJ2-3|11|TRBV7-9
ASSSDLTDTQY
>TRBJ2-1|13|TRBV20-1
SEKMVKSVYNEQF
>TRBJ2-1|13|TRBV5-1
ASSPLGGDLNEQF
>TRBJ2-1|13|TRBV7-3
ASSLNPPLDNEQF
>TRBJ1-1|12|TRBV5-1
ASNLGPLNTEAF
>TRBJ2-5|13|TRBV20-1
SALARGSTRETQY
>TRBJ1-2|11|TRBV20-1
SALQGQGNGYT
>TRBJ1-1|14|TRBV5-1
ASSFSPTGFSTEAF
>TRBJ2-1|12|TRBV20-1
SATTGGLWNEQF
>TRBJ2-3|14|TRBV11-3
ASSLGPAGGIDTQY
>TRBJ2-3|17|TRBV12-3/TRBV12-4
ASCLALGLASRVADTQY
>TRBJ1-1|12|TRBV30
AWSWQGGNTEAF
>TRBJ2-1|13|TRBV4-1
ASSQNAGVYNEQF
>TRBJ1-1|9|TRBV20-1
SASPVLAAF
>TRBJ2-7|10|TRBV20-1
SARGGTDKQY
>TRBJ2-5|13|TRBV5-1
ASSLWRGLQETQY
>TRBJ2-5|14|TRBV7-2
ASSLAIAGGVETQY
>TRBJ2-3|14|TRBV25-1
ASSGRPQRATDTQY
>TRBJ2-1|10|TRBV6-1
ASSASGGEQF
>TRBJ1-5|13|TRBV4-2
ASSQEIKVLRPQH
>TRBJ1-6|12|TRBV7-2
ASSLTGKGSPLH
>TRBJ1-1|13|TRBV12-3/TRBV12-4
ASSAWGYLYTEAF
>TRBJ1-2|10|TRBV12-3/TRBV12-4
ASSTANYGYT
>TRBJ2-1|12|TRBV12-3/TRBV12-4
ASSPGGAISEQF
>TRBJ2-7|15|TRBV20-1
SARGRGLADLESEQY
>TRBJ2-1|13|TRBV2
ASSDLSGRPNEQF
>TRBJ2-5|13|TRBV7-2
ASSLATAYQETQY
>TRBJ2-2|13|TRBV6-5
ASSYLAGGTGELF
>TRBJ2-4|13|TRBV5-1
ASSPDSPAKNIQY
>TRBJ2-7|11|TRBV29-1
SVGLGETYEQY
>TRBJ2-5|12|TRBV6-5
ASSYSGTAETQY
>TRBJ2-7|12|TRBV3-1
ASGQMGASFEQY
>TRBJ1-3|11|TRBV5-6
ASSLGLGNTIY
>TRBJ1-5|9|TRBV27
ASPEGYRRH
>TRBJ2-2|14|TRBV5-1
ASSSNRIAVTGELF
>TRBJ2-2|10|TRBV20-1
SASVPTGELF
>TRBJ2-1|15|TRBV5-5
ASSLVRGASSYNEQF
>TRBJ1-2|10|TRBV20-1
SATKTNYGYT
>TRBJ2-7|16|TRBV20-1
SARDLDVFRTGGDEQY
>TRBJ2-2|13|TRBV14
ASSQDPVRAGELF
>TRBJ1-3|13|TRBV15
ATSRARGLGNTIY
>TRBJ1-1|12|TRBV3-1
ASSQSDSHTEAF
>TRBJ2-2|10|TRBV20-1
SATLRTGELF
>TRBJ2-5|12|TRBV20-1
SARDIRDQETQY
>TRBJ2-5|12|TRBV29-1
SVERTGLKETQY
>TRBJ2-3|12|TRBV7-2
ASRDLGGTDTQY